This TCR beta chain was sequenced in a study of blood T cells in healthy people across ages. It was with a sample-barcoded 5' primer and a J-beta primer mix that a second PCR of roughly 7 to 12 cycles was run. Using its own MiXCR run on the 5' RACE reads, TCRdb lists one record per CDR3 protein. The sample lists hundreds of thousands of distinct CDR3 sequences; more than 55% were seen once. V lost 3 bases, J lost 8 bases, and 13 bases lay in between. This CDR3 has 13 residues. In germline, CDR1 is MDHEN, CDR2 SYDVKM. This sequence originates from a man between 35 and 55 years old in good health. The sequenced sample was blood. The genes are TRBV28 and TRBJ1-2; maybe TRBD1 (5 bases). The CDR3 reads CASSLLVGDGYTF. The CDR3 DNA follows: TGTGCCAGCAGTTTGCTTGTCGGGGACGGCTACACCTTC.